This TCR beta chain was identified in a study of Graves' ophthalmopathy and Graves' hyperthyroidism. V was pared by 0 bases and J by 6 bases, with 10 bases between. Germline CDR1 is SGHDT and CDR2 is YYEEEE. The CDR3 extends over 15 amino acids. Among the exclusions were patients with other autoimmune diseases, uncontrolled infections, pregnancy or lactation. Each diagnosis was determined on the basis of clinical symptoms, serum thyroxine, TRAb, thyroid ultrasound and orbital computed tomography. PBMCs were isolated from an approximately 10 ml sample of fresh peripheral blood. Amplification of the TCR beta CDR3 regions used RNA transcripts (as template). Scientists carried out first-round RT-PCR using HTBI primers and then a second-round multiplex PCR. From the multiplex PCR reads, TCRdb called clonotypes with MiXCR, one entry per CDR3 protein. Seen here are about 740,000 distinct CDR3 sequences, 35% to 50% observed once, and the top ten hold 44%.

The table lists this clonotype with a few counts. This TCR came from an adult man with Graves' ophthalmopathy. The specimen was peripheral blood. The chain recombines TRBV5-6 with TRBJ1-6; D is unclear. This CDR3 is CASSLAARFNSPLHF. The CDR3 DNA reads as TGTGCCAGCAGCTTGGCAGCCAGGTTTAATTCACCCCTCCACTTT.